This T cell receptor beta chain is drawn from a study of blood T cell repertoires in COVID-19. Overall study context: Whether acute or convalescent, the COVID-19 samples came from the United States, Italy and Spain. The analysed material was cDNA or gDNA that came from T cells, B-cell-depleted T cells, or PBMCs.

Trimming shortened V by 1 base and J by 5 bases, and 14 bases separated the two germline ends. The length of the CDR3 is 15 residues. The germline V gene has CDR1 SEHNR and CDR2 FQNEAQ (reference sequence). Profiling relied on immunoSEQ multiplex PCR, and the TCRdb table lists in-frame clones only, not all of them. The sample records almost 300,000 clones, roughly nine tenths being singletons. Seattle's enrolled individuals joined amid active infection and were then monitored longitudinally. This sequence was found in a woman aged 25-40 years with COVID-19, enrolled during active disease. Sequencing used peripheral blood. The rearrangement joins TRBV7-9 to TRBJ2-5; D remains unclear. CDR3 DNA: TGTGCCAGCAGCTTAGGCCTCCCGGGTGAGGAGACCCAGTACTTC. This sequence encodes CASSLGLPGEETQYF.